The clone carrying this TCR beta chain was detected ten times or more. Its antigen is undetermined. This entry belongs to a study of neurological immune-mediated disorders. Study-wide findings and caveats: The study found no CDR3 amino acid sequences shared by expanded clones across subjects, suggesting private repertoires in all groups. Multiple sclerosis, the disease with the least TCR clonal expansion, fell below healthy controls, whereas HTLV-1-associated myelopathy showed the most.

Libraries used 2 million unsorted PBMCs kept frozen in RNAlater. V gave up 0 bases and J gave up 5 bases, with 13 bases separating them. The germline V gene encodes CDR1 SGHTA and CDR2 FQGNSA. The CDR3 consists of 15 residues. The cDNA was synthesized by means of template-switch 5'RACE, which was carried out with 10-nucleotide random UMIs. TCRdb re-called the 5' RACE reads with MiXCR, one entry per CDR3 protein. The data contain 26,000 or so distinct CDR3 sequences, under 8% of them singletons. Material: PBMCs. This sequence originates from a woman between 50 and 59 years old in good health. V gene TRBV7-2 combines with J gene TRBJ1-1, with a tentative D call TRBD1 (6 bases). The CDR3 bases are TGTGCCAGCAGCTTAGCCGGGTGGGGGGCGACTGAAGCTTTCTTT. It specifies CASSLAGWGATEAFF.